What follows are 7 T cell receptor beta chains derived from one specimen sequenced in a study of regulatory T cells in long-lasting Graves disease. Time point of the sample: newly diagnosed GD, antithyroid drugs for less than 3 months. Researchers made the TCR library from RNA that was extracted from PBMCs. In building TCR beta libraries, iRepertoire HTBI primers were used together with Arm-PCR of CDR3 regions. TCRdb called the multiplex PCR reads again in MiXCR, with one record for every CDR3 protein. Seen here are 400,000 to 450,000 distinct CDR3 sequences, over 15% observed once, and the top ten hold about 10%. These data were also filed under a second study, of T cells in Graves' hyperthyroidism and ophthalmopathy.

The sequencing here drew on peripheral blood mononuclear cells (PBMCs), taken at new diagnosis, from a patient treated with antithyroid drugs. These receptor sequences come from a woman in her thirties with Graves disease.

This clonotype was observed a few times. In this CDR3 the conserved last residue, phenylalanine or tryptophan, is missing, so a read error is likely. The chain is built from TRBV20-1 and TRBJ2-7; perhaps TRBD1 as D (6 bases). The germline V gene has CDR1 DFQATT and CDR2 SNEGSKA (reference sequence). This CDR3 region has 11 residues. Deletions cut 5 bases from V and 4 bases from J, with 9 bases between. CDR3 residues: CSAPDSYEQYL. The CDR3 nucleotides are TGCAGTGCTCCGGACAGTTACGAGCAGTACCTC.

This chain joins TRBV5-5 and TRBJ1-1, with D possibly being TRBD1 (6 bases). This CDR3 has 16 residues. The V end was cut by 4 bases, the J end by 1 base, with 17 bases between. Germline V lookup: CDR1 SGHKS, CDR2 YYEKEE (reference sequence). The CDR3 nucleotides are TGTGCCAGCAGCGAAAGGCTGCGGACAGCGAACACTGAAGCTTTCTTT. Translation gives CASSERLRTANTEAFF.

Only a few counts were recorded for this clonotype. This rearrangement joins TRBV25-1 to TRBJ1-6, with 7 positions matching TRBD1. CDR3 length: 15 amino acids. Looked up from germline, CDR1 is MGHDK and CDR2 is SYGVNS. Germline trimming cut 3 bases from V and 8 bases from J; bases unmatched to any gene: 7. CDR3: CASSDPTGQHSPLHF. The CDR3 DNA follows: TGTGCCAGCAGTGACCCGACAGGGCAGCATTCACCCCTCCACTTT.

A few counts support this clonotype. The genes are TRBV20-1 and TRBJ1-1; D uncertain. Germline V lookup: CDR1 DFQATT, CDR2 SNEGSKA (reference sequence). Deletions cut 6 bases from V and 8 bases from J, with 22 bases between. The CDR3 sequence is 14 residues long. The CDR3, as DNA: TGCAGTGCCGAGAAGCCACGCGAACTGAGCGAAGCTTTCTTT. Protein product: CSAEKPRELSEAFF.

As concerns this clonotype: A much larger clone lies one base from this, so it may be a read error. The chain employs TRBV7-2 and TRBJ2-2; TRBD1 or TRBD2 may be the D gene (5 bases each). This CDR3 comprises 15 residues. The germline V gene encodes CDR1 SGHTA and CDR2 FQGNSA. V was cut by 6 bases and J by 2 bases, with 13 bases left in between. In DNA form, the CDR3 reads TGTGCCAGCAGACCCCGGGGCACTAACACCGGGGAGCTGTTTTTT. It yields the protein CASRPRGTNTGELFF. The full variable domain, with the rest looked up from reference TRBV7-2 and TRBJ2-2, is GAGVSQSPSNKVTEKGKDVELRCDPISGHTALYWYRQSLGQGLEFLIYFQGNSAPDKSGLPSDRFSAERTGGSVSTLTIQRTQQEDSAVYLCASRPRGTNTGELFFGEGSRLTVL.

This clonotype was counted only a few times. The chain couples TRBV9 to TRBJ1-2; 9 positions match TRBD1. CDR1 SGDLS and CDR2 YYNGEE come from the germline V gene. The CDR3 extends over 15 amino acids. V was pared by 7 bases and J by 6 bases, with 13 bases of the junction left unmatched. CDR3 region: CASSTMDRGLHGYTF. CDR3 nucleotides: TGTGCCAGCTCAACCATGGACAGGGGATTGCATGGCTACACCTTC.

The CDR3 loop is CAISVGQLNSPLHF. The CDR3, as DNA: TGTGCCATCAGTGTGGGACAGTTGAATTCACCCCTCCACTTT. J is TRBJ1-6 and V is TRBV10-3, with TRBD1 identical over 7 bases. Trimming removed 4 bases from V and 7 bases from J; junction bases left unmatched: 4. Germline V lookup: CDR1 ENHRY, CDR2 SYGVKD. The CDR3 is made up of 14 amino acids.